Below are 29 T cell receptor beta chains sequenced from a single sample in a study of T cell responses to AZD1222 COVID-19 vaccine. TCRdb keeps only in-frame clones here, not all; method: immunoSEQ multiplex PCR. The table includes about 150,000 clones, less than 95% detected once. Sequencing used peripheral blood, obtained on day 0 of AZD1222 vaccination. All receptors come from an adult in good health.

The chain is built from TRBV7-9 and TRBJ1-1; a weak D match, TRBD1 (6 bases). This CDR3 is 16 amino acids long. Germline CDR1 reads SEHNR; CDR2 reads FQNEAQ (reference sequence). The V end was cut by 2 bases, the J end by 1 base, with 14 bases between. CDR3 nucleotides: TGTGCCAGCAGCTTATTGTACAGGGAGGGGAACACTGAAGCTTTCTTT. This encodes CASSLLYREGNTEAFF.

This clone appeared once. The chain has TRBV5-6 and TRBJ2-2, with D unclear. The CDR3 sequence is 14 residues long. Germline V gene sequence: CDR1 SGHDT, CDR2 YYEEEE. Trimming shortened V by 0 bases and J by 8 bases, and 11 bases separated the two germline ends. The CDR3 DNA reads TGTGCCAGCAGCTTGGTTGTGACCTCAGGGGAGCTGTTTTTT. Translation gives CASSLVVTSGELFF.

By share of the sample, this clone is medium-sized. The gene calls are TRBV13 and TRBJ1-2; D remains unclear. V was pared by 5 bases and J by 4 bases, with 14 bases between. The CDR3 is made up of 14 amino acids. Per the germline V gene, CDR1 is PRHDT and CDR2 is FYEKMQ (reference sequence). CDR3: CASSTTVPSYGYTF. The CDR3 coding sequence is TGTGCCAGCAGCACGACGGTGCCCAGCTATGGCTACACCTTC.

The sample holds one count of this clone. The chain couples TRBV6-2 or TRBV6-3 to TRBJ2-4, with 7 bases aligning to TRBD2. CDR1 MNHEY and CDR2 SVGEGT come from the germline V gene. The junction had 4 bases not matched to a gene; V was cut back by 2 bases and J by 0 bases. The CDR3 is 16 residues long. The CDR3 reads CASSYAGEGAKNIQYF. CDR3 coding DNA: TGTGCCAGCAGTTACGCGGGGGAGGGAGCCAAAAACATTCAGTACTTC.

The J gene is TRBJ1-6, the V gene TRBV5-4; 8 nucleotides agree with TRBD1. Germline assignment: CDR1 SGHNT and CDR2 YYREEE (reference sequence). This CDR3 has 14 residues. J gave up 10 bases and V 5 bases, and 8 bases lay outside the gene matches. The CDR3 loop is CASSGTGIGSPLHF. CDR3 sequence (DNA): TGTGCCAGCAGTGGGACAGGAATTGGCTCACCCCTCCACTTT.

The chain carries TRBV4-1 and TRBJ1-2; weak D call: TRBD1 (5 bases). V lost 0 bases and J 6 bases, leaving 17 bases between the germline ends. The germline CDR1 and CDR2 sequences are MGHRA and YSYEKL. The length of the CDR3 is 16 residues. CDR3 DNA: TGCGCCAGCAGCCAAGAGCGAATCGCTTTGGGGGATGGCTACACCTTC. It encodes CASSQERIALGDGYTF.

The chain uses TRBV7-3 and TRBJ2-3; D is perhaps TRBD1 or TRBD2 (5 bases each). Germline V gene data show CDR1 as SGHTA and CDR2 as FQGTGA. The V and J ends lost 3 bases and 0 bases respectively, with 13 bases between them. The CDR3 loop spans 16 amino acids. The CDR3: CASSLRGDHSTDTQYF. In DNA, the CDR3 is TGTGCCAGCAGCTTGCGTGGGGACCATAGCACAGATACGCAGTATTTT.

The CDR3 sequence: CASSALAGALRTDTQYF. CDR3 DNA: TGTGCCAGCAGTGCCCTAGCGGGGGCCTTGAGGACAGATACGCAGTATTTT. The chain couples TRBV6-1 to TRBJ2-3, with TRBD2 matching 10 bases. After removal of 4 bases from V and 3 bases from J, the junction contained 10 bases not matched to a gene. This CDR3 is 17 amino acids long. Germline values: CDR1 MNHNS, CDR2 SASEGT.

V usage is TRBV28 and J usage is TRBJ1-1; D unresolved. The ends were cut back, 1 base at V and 6 bases at J, with 9 bases in the middle. Germline CDR1 and CDR2: MDHEN and SYDVKM. This CDR3 is 13 amino acids long. This chain's CDR3 is CASSLLSPSEAFF. The CDR3 bases are TGTGCCAGCAGTTTATTGTCTCCCTCTGAAGCTTTCTTT.

The CDR3 sequence is CATATDTDYGYTF. CDR3 nucleotides: TGTGCCACTGCAACGGACACGGACTATGGCTACACCTTC. The chain carries TRBV19 and TRBJ1-2; D is perhaps TRBD1 (5 bases). CDR3 length: 13 amino acids. The germline gives CDR1 LNHDA, CDR2 SQIVND (reference sequence). Trimming stripped 10 bases from V and 3 bases from J, with 15 bases between.

This chain connects TRBV6-5 to TRBJ1-3; 9 nucleotides line up with TRBD1. The length of the CDR3 is 15 residues. CDR1 is MNHEY, CDR2 SVGAGI, per germline. V lost 7 bases and J lost 4; bases outside the gene matches: 8. CDR3 region: CASTNHGQGGNTIYF. The CDR3 DNA reads as TGTGCCAGCACGAACCACGGACAGGGGGGAAACACCATATATTTT.

CDR3 sequence reads: CASSGGTGGRNYGYTF. The CDR3 DNA sequence: TGTGCCAGCAGTGGCGGGACAGGGGGCAGAAACTATGGCTACACCTTC. The J gene is TRBJ1-2, the V gene TRBV6-1; 12 bases match TRBD1. The germline gives CDR1 MNHNS, CDR2 SASEGT. The CDR3 runs to 16 residues. J was trimmed by 2 bases and V by 4 bases; bases with no gene match: 5.

The chain links TRBV7-9 to TRBJ1-2; a possible D gene is TRBD1 (5 bases). The CDR3 sequence is 13 residues long. Germline V gene sequence: CDR1 SEHNR, CDR2 FQNEAQ (reference sequence). Trimming took off 2 bases at V and 4 bases at J, with 8 bases between the two ends. CDR3 region: CASSLKGTYGYTF. The DNA of the CDR3 is TGTGCCAGCAGCTTAAAAGGGACCTATGGCTACACCTTC. The full variable domain, completed using reference TRBV7-9 and TRBJ1-2, is DTGVSQNPRHKITKRGQNVTFRCDPISEHNRLYWYRQTLGQGPEFLTYFQNEAQLEKSRLLSDRFSAERPKGSFSTLEIQRTEQGDSAMYLCASSLKGTYGYTFGSGTRLTVV.

The chain joins TRBV30 to TRBJ1-2; D uncertain. CDR3 length: 14 amino acids. Germline CDR1 reads GTSNPN; CDR2 reads SVGIG (reference sequence). Between the trimmed V and J ends, which lost 4 bases and 3 bases, there was a span of 15 bases. The CDR3 bases are TGTGCCTGGAAAGGAAGGGTTGGGGACTATGGCTACACCTTC. Its translation is CAWKGRVGDYGYTF.

This clone was seen just once. The chain employs TRBV27 and TRBJ2-1; D is perhaps TRBD1 (6 bases). Germline lookup yields CDR1 MNHEY and CDR2 SMNVEV (reference sequence). V was trimmed by 2 bases and J by 9 bases, leaving 17 bases between them. The CDR3 has 15 residues. The CDR3 is CASSLDRLRVVEQFF. The DNA of the CDR3 is TGTGCCAGCAGTTTAGACAGGCTCAGGGTAGTTGAGCAGTTCTTC.

The chain has TRBV7-3 and TRBJ2-3; D is perhaps TRBD2 (6 bases). V shed 4 bases and J shed 2 bases, with 10 bases lying between them. This CDR3 has 14 residues. Germline CDR1 reads SGHTA; CDR2 reads FQGTGA. CDR3 protein: CASSSGRDTDTQYF. The CDR3 DNA reads TGTGCCAGCAGCTCCGGGAGAGACACAGATACGCAGTATTTT.

The chain is built from TRBV5-1 and TRBJ2-5; 8 positions match TRBD1. CDR1 is SGHRS, CDR2 YFSETQ, per germline. The length of the CDR3 is 13 residues. The V segment lost 7 bases and the J segment 4 bases; nucleotides outside the gene matches: 6. As DNA, the CDR3 is TGCGCCAGCGCTCAGGGGGCGACAGAGACCCAGTACTTC. Translating it yields CASAQGATETQYF. Full variable domain (outside the CDR3, taken from reference TRBV5-1 and TRBJ2-5): KAGVTQTPRYLIKTRGQQVTLSCSPISGHRSVSWYQQTPGQGLQFLFEYFSETQRNKGNFPGRFSGRQFSNSRSEMNVSTLELGDSALYLCASAQGATETQYFGPGTRLLVL.

A few counts support this clone. The V call is TRBV7-3, the J call TRBJ1-5; D perhaps matches TRBD1 (5 bases). CDR1 and CDR2 (germline): SGHTA, FQGTGA. V dropped 2 bases and J dropped 4 bases, with 12 bases sitting between them. CDR3 size: 15 residues. The CDR3 is CASSLAPGPNQPQHF. The CDR3 DNA is TGTGCCAGCAGCTTAGCCCCGGGGCCTAATCAGCCCCAGCATTTT.

This sequence joins TRBV29-1 and TRBJ1-1; 9 bases fit TRBD1. The CDR3 is 14 residues long. CDR1 is SQVTM, CDR2 ANQGSEA, per germline. V lost 6 bases and J lost 0; bases outside the gene matches: 5. This chain's CDR3 is CSVGTGGLNTEAFF. In DNA form, the CDR3 reads TGCAGCGTGGGAACAGGGGGCTTGAACACTGAAGCTTTCTTT.

This clone was picked up one time. The gene calls are TRBV3-1 (or the pseudogene TRBV3-2) and TRBJ1-2, with D perhaps TRBD1 (5 bases). V lost 3 bases and J 1 base, leaving 12 bases between the germline ends. CDR1 is LGHDT, CDR2 YNNKEL, per germline (reference sequence). This CDR3 has 15 residues. Written as DNA, the CDR3 is TGTGCCAGCAGCCATCGAGGACATCATAACTATGGCTACACCTTC. Protein: CASSHRGHHNYGYTF.

The table lists this clone with a few counts. The CDR3 protein is CASSLEQTEAFF. For the CDR3, the DNA is TGTGCCAGCAGCTTAGAACAGACTGAAGCTTTCTTT. The V and J genes are TRBV7-9 and TRBJ1-1; D gene ambiguous. V dropped 1 base and J dropped 5 bases, with 5 bases sitting between them. CDR3 length: 12 residues. Per the germline V gene, CDR1 is SEHNR and CDR2 is FQNEAQ (reference sequence).

The table lists this clone with a count of one. The chain links TRBV28 to TRBJ2-3, with TRBD2 identical over 7 bases. The CDR3 spans 16 residues. The V segment lost 2 bases and the J segment 1 base; nucleotides outside the gene matches: 6. Germline assignment: CDR1 MDHEN and CDR2 SYDVKM. The DNA for the CDR3 is TGTGCCAGCAGTTTAGAACGGGGGGACCGCACAGATACGCAGTATTTT. Encoded protein: CASSLERGDRTDTQYF.

The rearrangement joins TRBV18 to TRBJ1-4; 7 nucleotides agree with TRBD1. Germline V gives CDR1 KGHSH, CDR2 LQKENI. The junction had 2 bases not matched to a gene; V was cut back by 4 bases and J by 6 bases. This CDR3 has 13 residues. The CDR3 sequence is CASSRDSYEKLFF. The CDR3 DNA is TGTGCCAGCTCACGGGACAGTTATGAAAAACTGTTTTTT.

The rearrangement uses TRBV11-2 and TRBJ1-1, with D unresolved. The ends were cut back, 3 bases at V and 2 bases at J, with 10 bases in the middle. The V gene's germline CDR1 is SGHAT and CDR2 FQNNGV. The CDR3 consists of 14 residues. In DNA form, the CDR3 reads TGTGCCAGCAGCTTCTGGACCGTCAACACTGAAGCTTTCTTT. Encoded protein: CASSFWTVNTEAFF.

This clone was seen a single time. The chain employs TRBV6-1 and TRBJ2-7; D gene unclear. Germline CDR1 and CDR2: MNHNS and SASEGT. The ends were cut back, 0 bases at V and 5 bases at J, with 8 bases in the middle. This CDR3 is 13 amino acids long. The CDR3 spells CASSEAETHEQYF. CDR3 bases: TGTGCCAGCAGTGAAGCGGAGACCCACGAGCAGTACTTC.

The chain is built from TRBV5-1 and TRBJ1-6; D is uncertain. Germline CDR1 SGHRS, CDR2 YFSETQ. The CDR3 spans 15 residues. The V gene lost 3 bases and the J gene lost 4 bases, with 11 bases spanning the gap. The CDR3 DNA sequence: TGCGCCAGCAGCTCTCGGTGGGAGTATAATTCACCCCTCCACTTT. It is translated as CASSSRWEYNSPLHF.

The gene calls are TRBV10-3 and TRBJ1-1, with TRBD1 identical over 8 bases. CDR1 and CDR2 from the germline V gene are ENHRY and SYGVKD. The CDR3 runs 14 residues. The V segment lost 2 bases and the J segment 4 bases; nucleotides outside the gene matches: 3. The CDR3 DNA sequence: TGTGCCATCAGTGAGGAAGACAGGGGCACTGAAGCTTTCTTT. This sequence encodes CAISEEDRGTEAFF.

The J gene is TRBJ1-5, the V gene TRBV7-8; tentative D call: TRBD1 (6 bases). CDR1 is SGHVS and CDR2 is FQNEAQ in the germline V gene. The CDR3 extends over 17 amino acids. V shed 1 base and J shed 2 bases, with 15 bases lying between them. CDR3 coding DNA: TGTGCCAGCAGCTTAGGCACAGGGCTGACGGGCAATCAGCCCCAGCATTTT. It is translated as CASSLGTGLTGNQPQHF.

J is TRBJ1-2 and V is TRBV4-2; 11 positions agree with TRBD1. The CDR3 length is 15 residues. Trimming cost V 0 bases and J 8 bases; bases outside gene matches: 5. From germline, CDR1 is LGHNA and CDR2 YNFKEQ. The CDR3 region is CASSQDLGQGAGYTF. CDR3 nucleotide sequence: TGTGCCAGCAGCCAAGATTTAGGACAGGGGGCCGGCTACACCTTC.